This is a list of T cell receptor beta chains from one sample in a study of cytomegalovirus exposure and HLA in healthy donors. This table comes from immunoSEQ multiplex PCR, and its TCRdb copy is limited to in-frame clones, with some not included. Counted here are some 150,000 clones, roughly 83% occurring once; the ten biggest clones make up around 4%. Material: PBMCs. The receptors here all came from a man in his forties in good health and CMV-seropositive. Both conserved end residues are part of each CDR3. Only part of the rows carry a size: once, few, many, or a class if the clone is expanded.

j_call clone_size v_call cdr3_length cdr3_aa
TRBJ1-1 - TRBV5-8 14 CASRSDRGGTEAFF
TRBJ1-1 - TRBV6-5 16 CASSYSLGALNTEAFF
TRBJ1-2 - TRBV30 15 CAWTPRTGLDYGYTF
TRBJ1-2 - TRBV4-3 16 CASSQYRDLLIYGYTF
TRBJ1-1 - TRBV19 13 CASSVNRDTEAFF
TRBJ1-5 few TRBV7-8 16 CASSTQGRLENQPQHF
TRBJ1-1 - TRBV9 13 CASSVGGSTEAFF
TRBJ1-2 - TRBV5-8 14 CASSLQALVEGYTF
TRBJ2-7 few TRBV25-1 12 CASGTGGYEQYF
TRBJ2-7 - TRBV2 13 CASSGDRLYEQYF
TRBJ1-5 - TRBV5-1 13 CASSLTGNQPQHF
TRBJ1-1 - TRBV2 14 CASSYRGSNTEAFF
TRBJ1-2 - TRBV2 15 CASRAGTGANYGYTF
TRBJ1-3 - TRBV7-6 15 CASSLGQGPGNTIYF
TRBJ2-1 - TRBV9 18 CASSAQRRLAGGPGEQFF
TRBJ2-7 once TRBV11-2 13 CASSYGDTYEQYF
TRBJ1-1 once TRBV27 15 CASSLSWGAGTEAFF